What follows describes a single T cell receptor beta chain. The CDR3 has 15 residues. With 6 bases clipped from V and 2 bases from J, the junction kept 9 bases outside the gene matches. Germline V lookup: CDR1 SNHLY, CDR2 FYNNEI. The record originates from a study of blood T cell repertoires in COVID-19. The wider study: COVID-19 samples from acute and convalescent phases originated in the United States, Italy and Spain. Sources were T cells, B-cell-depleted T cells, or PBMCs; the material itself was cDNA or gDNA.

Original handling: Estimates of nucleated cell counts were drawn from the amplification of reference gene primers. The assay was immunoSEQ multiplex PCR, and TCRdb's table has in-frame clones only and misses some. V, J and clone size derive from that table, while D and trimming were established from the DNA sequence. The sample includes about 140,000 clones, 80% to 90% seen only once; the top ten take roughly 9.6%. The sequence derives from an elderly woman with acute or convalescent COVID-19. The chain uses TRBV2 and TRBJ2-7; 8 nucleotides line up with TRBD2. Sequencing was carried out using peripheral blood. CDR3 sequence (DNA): TGTGCCAGCAGGTACACCGGGACTAGGCCCTACGAGCAGTACTTC. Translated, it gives CASRYTGTRPYEQYF.